Listed below are T cell receptor beta chains from one sample, sequenced in a study of CD8 T cells in Susac syndrome. TCRdb re-called the immunoSEQ multiplex PCR reads through MiXCR, storing one row per CDR3 protein. The repertoire holds 300,000 to 350,000 distinct CDR3 sequences, roughly 94% seen once, with 0.06% to 0.075% in the top ten. Sequencing input: CD4+ T cells from PBMCs. The source is a human donor with multiple sclerosis. Each CDR3 is given without its conserved first and last residue. The D gene is left open where the match is weak.

D	V	CDR3
.	TRBV20-1	SALRPNVGNTEAF
TRBD1	TRBV5-4	ASSPGPGTGRTGELF
.	TRBV19	ASTSAIKGGYT
.	TRBV20-1	SAGGKLDQPQH
TRBD1	TRBV29-1	SARDSGSSTDTQY
TRBD2	TRBV12-3/TRBV12-4	ASRPSGGRNTGELF
.	TRBV10-1	ASSESTLANNEQF
.	TRBV19	ASKRTDLENYGYT
.	TRBV4-3	ASSPTESNGYT
.	TRBV6-1	ASSEEAGLTYEQY
TRBD2	TRBV18	ASSQLAGDTNEQF
.	TRBV12-3/TRBV12-4	ASRRAGTFGWGKTKHRSYEQY
TRBD2	TRBV7-2	ASSWQVGRGGEQY
.	TRBV4-3	ASSPRSRRYNEQF
.	TRBV7-2	ASSPPINGEKLF
.	TRBV6-1	ASSARDGSYEQY
.	TRBV2	ASTRGARRTGELF
.	TRBV7-9	ASSLGQTRGNEQF
.	TRBV5-1	ASSLGGDPRQETQY
TRBD1	TRBV15	ATSSPGTANYGYT
TRBD1	TRBV7-9	ASSLGGTGSGSNQPQH
.	TRBV7-9	ASSLGAVGSYNEQF
.	TRBV15	ATSRRNTQY
.	TRBV5-6	ASSSEDTQY
.	TRBV23-1	ASILFLGVRTYEQY
.	TRBV5-1	ASRVEVGGYGYT
.	TRBV20-1	SATLTNTDTQY
TRBD2	TRBV7-9	ASSPPRAGGPTDTQY
TRBD1	TRBV12-3/TRBV12-4	ASRVGQGGRDTQY
TRBD1	TRBV7-9	ASDRDSYEQY
TRBD2	TRBV9	ASSPRGRAAVGTQY
TRBD1	TRBV5-1	ASSAPGQAYEQY
TRBD1	TRBV20-1	SARVGTEVSGANVLT
.	TRBV5-1	ASSLTAGRGGYT
TRBD1	TRBV29-1	SVEDRRRGTEAF
TRBD1	TRBV19	ASVANRGLGGEQF
TRBD1	TRBV5-6	ASRLRGQAYEQY
TRBD1	TRBV7-8	ASSLASGQVPEAF
.	TRBV30	AWSVISTGGIGAKKLF
.	TRBV7-9	ASSSRESTDTQY
.	TRBV7-2	ASSSRGTGWEQF
TRBD2	TRBV2	ASRVAGGLPETQY
.	TRBV19	ASSIRAETNTEAF
.	TRBV6-1	ASSEARRAVTSEQY
.	TRBV29-1	SVLRSGQRLRYGYT
.	TRBV20-1	SAPRRQGDNSPLH
.	TRBV12-3/TRBV12-4	ASSSTNYGYT
.	TRBV12-3/TRBV12-4	ASAGDVNEQF
TRBD1	TRBV5-1	ASSFTSTGGLGYT